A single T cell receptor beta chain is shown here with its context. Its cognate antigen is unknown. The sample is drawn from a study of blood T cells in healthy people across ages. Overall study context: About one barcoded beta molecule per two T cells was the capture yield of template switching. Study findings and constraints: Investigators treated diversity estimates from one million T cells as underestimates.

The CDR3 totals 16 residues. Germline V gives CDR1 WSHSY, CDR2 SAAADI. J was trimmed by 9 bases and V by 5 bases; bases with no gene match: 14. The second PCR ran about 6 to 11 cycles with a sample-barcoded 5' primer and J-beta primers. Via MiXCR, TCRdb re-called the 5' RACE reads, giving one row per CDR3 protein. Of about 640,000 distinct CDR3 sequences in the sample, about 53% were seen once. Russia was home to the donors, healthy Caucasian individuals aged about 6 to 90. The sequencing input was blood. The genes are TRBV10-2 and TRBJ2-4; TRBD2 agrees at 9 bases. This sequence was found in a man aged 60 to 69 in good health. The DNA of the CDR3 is TGCGCCAGCAGTTTTCTACCCGCGGGGGGGCCGGGCATTCAGTACTTC. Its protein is CASSFLPAGGPGIQYF.